These 21 T cell receptor beta chains were all obtained from the same sample, sequenced in a study of blood T cell repertoires in COVID-19. Assay: immunoSEQ multiplex PCR; the TCRdb copy retains only in-frame clones and omits some. The top ten clones hold approximately 4% of a sample with about 170,000 clones, approximately 82% of them seen once. Source material: PBMCs or T cells enriched from blood (not recorded which). These receptors were collected from a woman aged 50 to 60 in a cohort exposed to, infected with or recovered from COVID-19 (not recorded which).

This clone was counted between two and nine times. The V call is TRBV11-2, the J call TRBJ1-1; 9 positions agree with TRBD1. This CDR3 comprises 13 residues. V lost 7 bases to trimming and J lost 6 bases; unmatched junction nucleotides: 6. Germline values: CDR1 SGHAT, CDR2 FQNNGV. The CDR3, as DNA: TGTGCCAGCACCATACAGGGGGCGGCTGAAGCTTTCTTT. This codes for CASTIQGAAEAFF.

The chain couples TRBV30 to TRBJ2-7; 9 bases line up with TRBD2. CDR1 and CDR2 (germline): GTSNPN, SVGIG (reference sequence). This CDR3 is 14 amino acids long. V was pared by 3 bases and J by 2 bases, with 5 bases of the junction left unmatched. CDR3: CAWRLASGAYEQYF. For the CDR3, the DNA is TGTGCCTGGAGATTGGCTAGCGGGGCCTACGAGCAGTACTTC.

The J gene is TRBJ2-7, the V gene TRBV5-1; 7 bases fit TRBD1. V lost 3 bases and J lost 3; bases outside the gene matches: 6. The length of the CDR3 is 14 residues. Germline V gene data show CDR1 as SGHRS and CDR2 as YFSETQ. CDR3 in DNA: TGCGCCAGCAGCTGGACGGGACAGCACTACGAGCAGTACTTC. It is translated as CASSWTGQHYEQYF.

This sequence joins TRBV12-5 and TRBJ1-2; D ambiguous. This CDR3 comprises 14 residues. Trimming removed 6 bases from V and 1 base from J, with 12 bases in between. From germline, CDR1 is LGHNT and CDR2 FRNRAP. CDR3 nucleotide sequence: TGTGCTAGTGGGGGCCCGGGAGGTAACTATGGCTACACCTTC. It is translated as CASGGPGGNYGYTF.

This chain joins TRBV30 and TRBJ1-6; D not resolved. The CDR3 runs to 13 residues. Trimming pared 3 bases from V and 6 bases from J, leaving 9 bases between. The germline gives CDR1 GTSNPN, CDR2 SVGIG (reference sequence). CDR3 nucleotides: TGTGCCTGGAGACTCACTATTAATTCACCCCTCCACTTT. Translation gives CAWRLTINSPLHF.

The rearrangement joins TRBV7-2 to TRBJ1-3; TRBD1 matches 11 bases. The CDR3 contains 16 residues. Germline V CDR1 and CDR2: SGHTA, FQGNSA. Germline trimming cut 5 bases from V and 4 bases from J; bases unmatched to any gene: 7. CDR3 residues: CASSPGQGARGNTIYF. Written as DNA, the CDR3 is TGTGCCAGCAGCCCCGGACAGGGGGCGCGGGGAAACACCATATATTTT.

This chain links TRBV29-1 with TRBJ2-1; TRBD1 aligns across 9 bases. The germline V gene has CDR1 SQVTM and CDR2 ANQGSEA. This CDR3 is built from 12 residues. V dropped 4 bases and J dropped 8; count of bases not matched to a gene: 3. CDR3 nucleotide sequence: TGCAGCGTTGCCGGGACAGGGTATGAGCAGTTCTTC. Translated: CSVAGTGYEQFF.

This chain links TRBV5-4 with TRBJ1-2; D perhaps matches TRBD1 (5 bases). The CDR3 consists of 16 residues. Trimming took off 0 bases at V and 4 bases at J, with 16 bases between the two ends. The germline CDR1 and CDR2 sequences are SGHNT and YYREEE (reference sequence). The CDR3 here is CASSLATGSGGYGYTF. The CDR3 DNA follows: TGTGCCAGCAGCTTGGCCACTGGGTCGGGGGGCTATGGCTACACCTTC.

This clone was seen ten or more times. The chain recombines TRBV2 with TRBJ1-3; no clear D. The germline V gene has CDR1 SNHLY and CDR2 FYNNEI. The CDR3 has 16 amino acids. The V end was cut by 1 base, the J end by 0 bases, with 10 bases between. The CDR3 DNA sequence: TGTGCCAGCAGTGAAGTCCCAAAGCTCTCTGGAAACACCATATATTTT. Its protein product is CASSEVPKLSGNTIYF. Full variable domain (remainder filled in from reference TRBV2 and TRBJ1-3): EPEVTQTPSHQVTQMGQEVILRCVPISNHLYFYWYRQILGQKVEFLVSFYNNEISEKSEIFDDQFSVERPDGSNFTLKIRSTKLEDSAMYFCASSEVPKLSGNTIYFGEGSWLTVV.

On this clone: The sample holds other DNA sequences that translate to the same CDR3. The gene calls are TRBV12-3 or TRBV12-4 and TRBJ1-2; TRBD1 might be the D (5 bases). The CDR3 is made up of 12 amino acids. Trimming removed 2 bases at V and 6 bases at J, with 7 bases between. The CDR3 DNA reads as TGTGCCAGCAGTTTAACGGGGGATGGCTACACCTTC. As protein: CASSLTGDGYTF.

The chain links TRBV18 to TRBJ1-1; 10 nucleotides align to TRBD1. Germline CDR1 KGHSH, CDR2 LQKENI. The length of the CDR3 is 12 residues. V gave up 5 bases and J gave up 8 bases; unmatched junction bases: 2. CDR3 coding DNA: TGTGCCAGCTCAAAGGGACAGGGGGAAGCTTTCTTT. As protein: CASSKGQGEAFF.

The chain is built from TRBV5-4 and TRBJ2-3; 10 nucleotides line up with TRBD2. CDR1 and CDR2 (germline): SGHNT, YYREEE (reference sequence). V lost 0 bases to trimming and J lost 2 bases; unmatched junction nucleotides: 6. This CDR3 contains 17 residues. CDR3 sequence (DNA): TGTGCCAGCAGCTTGGGGGGAAGCGGGAGGGCCACAGATACGCAGTATTTT. It yields the protein CASSLGGSGRATDTQYF.

This chain links TRBV5-6 with TRBJ2-7; D not resolved. Germline lookup yields CDR1 SGHDT and CDR2 YYEEEE. The CDR3 is 13 residues long. Trimming took off 0 bases at V and 7 bases at J, with 11 bases between the two ends. This chain's CDR3 is CASSLESPREQYF. CDR3 DNA sequence: TGTGCCAGCAGCTTGGAGTCTCCCAGGGAGCAGTACTTC.

This clone has only one observation. The V gene is TRBV5-6, the J gene TRBJ2-7; 11 positions agree with TRBD2. J gave up 2 bases and V 0 bases, and 7 bases lay outside the gene matches. The CDR3 covers 17 residues. Germline CDR1 and CDR2: SGHDT and YYEEEE. CDR3 residues: CASSLGLAGGRAYEQYF. The CDR3 DNA is TGTGCCAGCAGCTTGGGGCTAGCGGGGGGCCGGGCCTACGAGCAGTACTTC.

CDR3 nucleotides: TGTGCCATCAGTGGGGACAGGGACGTGACACCCCTCCACTTT. Its protein product is CAISGDRDVTPLHF. This rearrangement joins TRBV10-3 to TRBJ1-6, with TRBD1 identical over 9 bases. The V segment lost 4 bases and the J segment 11 bases; nucleotides outside the gene matches: 6. The CDR3 totals 14 residues. Looked up from germline, CDR1 is ENHRY and CDR2 is SYGVKD.

The J gene is TRBJ1-6, the V gene TRBV19; 7 bases are shared with TRBD1. CDR1 and CDR2 from the germline V gene are LNHDA and SQIVND (reference sequence). The CDR3 runs 16 residues. The trim removed 9 bases at V and 6 bases at J, leaving 14 bases unmatched. The CDR3 sequence is CASHQVSGQFNSPLHF. The CDR3 DNA follows: TGTGCCAGCCACCAGGTATCGGGACAGTTTAATTCACCCCTCCACTTT. Drawing the rest from reference TRBV19 and TRBJ1-6, the complete variable domain is DGGITQSPKYLFRKEGQNVTLSCEQNLNHDAMYWYRQDPGQGLRLIYYSQIVNDFQKGDIAEGYSVSREKKESFPLTVTSAQKNPTAFYLCASHQVSGQFNSPLHFGNGTRLTVT.

The chain is built from TRBV7-9 and TRBJ2-3, with D possibly TRBD2 on 5 matching bases. The ends were cut back, 5 bases at V and 0 bases at J, with 9 bases in the middle. This CDR3 region has 14 residues. CDR1 and CDR2 from the germline V gene are SEHNR and FQNEAQ (reference sequence). CDR3 sequence (DNA): TGTGCCAGCAGCCTTCGGACTAGCACAGATACGCAGTATTTT. It encodes CASSLRTSTDTQYF. The full variable domain, with the rest looked up from reference TRBV7-9 and TRBJ2-3, is DTGVSQNPRHKITKRGQNVTFRCDPISEHNRLYWYRQTLGQGPEFLTYFQNEAQLEKSRLLSDRFSAERPKGSFSTLEIQRTEQGDSAMYLCASSLRTSTDTQYFGPGTRLTVL.

The rearrangement links TRBV7-9 to TRBJ2-6, with a possible D match to TRBD1 (6 bases). This CDR3 is built from 18 residues. V shed 5 bases and J shed 3 bases, with 20 bases lying between them. Germline V gives CDR1 SEHNR, CDR2 FQNEAQ (reference sequence). The CDR3 nucleotides are TGTGCCAGCAGCCTAAACCCAACAGGGTTTAATGGGGCCAACGTCCTGACTTTC. Translated: CASSLNPTGFNGANVLTF.

This clone was seen only a few times. This chain connects TRBV28 to TRBJ1-4; 9 nucleotides align to TRBD1. Germline V gene lookup returns CDR1 MDHEN and CDR2 SYDVKM. V shed 4 bases, J shed 7 bases, and the junction held 4 bases outside the gene matches. The CDR3 is 14 amino acids. CDR3 sequence: CASSYTGGGEKLFF. CDR3 nucleotide sequence: TGTGCCAGCAGTTACACAGGGGGCGGTGAAAAACTGTTTTTT.

The genes are TRBV7-2 and TRBJ2-1; TRBD2 matches 13 bases. V was pared by 5 bases and J by 4 bases, with 5 bases of the junction left unmatched. CDR3 length: 16 residues. Germline values: CDR1 SGHTA, CDR2 FQGNSA. CDR3 in DNA: TGTGCCAGCAGCCTCGGGACTAGCGGGGCTTACAATGAGCAGTTCTTC. As protein: CASSLGTSGAYNEQFF.

The gene calls are TRBV3-1 (or the pseudogene TRBV3-2) and TRBJ2-1, with D possibly TRBD1 on 5 matching bases. This CDR3 spans 12 amino acids. V lost 0 bases to trimming and J lost 9 bases, with 6 bases between them. In germline, CDR1 is LGHDT, CDR2 YNNKEL (reference sequence). In DNA, the CDR3 is TGTGCCAGCAGCCAAGAAAGGGGTGAGCAGTTCTTC. Amino acids: CASSQERGEQFF.